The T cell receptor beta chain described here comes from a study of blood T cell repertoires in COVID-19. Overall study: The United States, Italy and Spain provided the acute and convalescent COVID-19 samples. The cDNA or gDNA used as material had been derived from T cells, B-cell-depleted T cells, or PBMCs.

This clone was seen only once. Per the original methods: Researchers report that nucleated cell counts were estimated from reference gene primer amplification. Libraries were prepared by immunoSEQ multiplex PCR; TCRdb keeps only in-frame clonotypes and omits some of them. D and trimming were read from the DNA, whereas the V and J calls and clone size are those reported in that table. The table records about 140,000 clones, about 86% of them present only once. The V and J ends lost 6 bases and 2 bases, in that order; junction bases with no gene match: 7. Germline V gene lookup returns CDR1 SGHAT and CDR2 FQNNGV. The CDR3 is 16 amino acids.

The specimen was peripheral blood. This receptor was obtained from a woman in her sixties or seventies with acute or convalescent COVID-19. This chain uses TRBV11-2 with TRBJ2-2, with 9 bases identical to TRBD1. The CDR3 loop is CASRITGGPNTGELFF. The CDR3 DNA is TGTGCCAGCAGAATTACAGGGGGCCCTAACACCGGGGAGCTGTTTTTT.